This record covers a single TCR beta chain. No antigen is known for it. This sample is part of a study of T cell responses to AZD1222 COVID-19 vaccine. Germline V CDR1 and CDR2: MDHEN, SYDVKM. This CDR3 is 16 amino acids long. The V and J ends lost 6 bases and 6 bases, in that order; junction bases with no gene match: 9. Study results and caveats: Vaccination with two AZD1222 doses was followed by a rise in Spike-specific TCR breadth and depth. Baseline serology detected seropositivity in only a handful of AZD1222 recipients. It should be noted that donors were predominantly white British and more often female, and clonal diversity was possibly underestimated.

Method: immunoSEQ multiplex PCR; TCRdb's copy keeps in-frame clones and lacks some. The sample has under 70,000 clones, 84% seen once. The chain employs TRBV28 and TRBJ1-6, with 9 nucleotides matching TRBD1. Specimen: peripheral blood, collected on day 0 of AZD1222 vaccination. The receptor comes from an adult in good health. The CDR3 nucleotides read TGTGCCAGCAGACCCGACAGGGGGTCGGGTAATTCACCCCTCCACTTT. As protein: CASRPDRGSGNSPLHF.